This is a list of T cell receptor beta chains from one sample in a study of blood T cell repertoires in COVID-19. Here immunoSEQ multiplex PCR was the method, and the copy in TCRdb shows in-frame clones only, minus some. The sample lists just under 150,000 clones, 87% occurring once. The sample comprised peripheral blood. These TCRs come from a man aged 50 to 60 who had recovered from COVID-19. The CDR3 runs from the conserved cysteine through the conserved F or W. The D gene is left open where the match is weak. Expanded clones get a size class; other rows say once, few or many, or leave the size out.

abundance: .; d_gene: TRBD2; v_gene: TRBV5-4; j_gene: TRBJ2-5; CDR3nt: TGTGCCAGCAGCTTGAGTCCTAGCGGGGGAGTAGAGACCCAGTACTTC; CDR3aa: CASSLSPSGGVETQYF
abundance: .; d_gene: .; v_gene: TRBV9; j_gene: TRBJ2-3; CDR3nt: TGTGCCAGCAGCGGCGAGGGGGGGGCAGCTGGAACAGATACGCAGTATTTT; CDR3aa: CASSGEGGAAGTDTQYF
abundance: .; d_gene: .; v_gene: TRBV19; j_gene: TRBJ2-7; CDR3nt: TGTGCCAGTAGTATTAACAGTTTAGGCGACGAGCAGTACTTC; CDR3aa: CASSINSLGDEQYF
abundance: .; d_gene: TRBD2; v_gene: TRBV3-1/TRBV3-2; j_gene: TRBJ2-3; CDR3nt: TGTGCCAGCAGCCCCCCACGGGGCGGGGGGGCAATAGATACGCAGTATTTT; CDR3aa: CASSPPRGGGAIDTQYF
abundance: .; d_gene: TRBD2; v_gene: TRBV3-1/TRBV3-2; j_gene: TRBJ2-1; CDR3nt: TGTGCCAGCAGCCAAGTAGGCGGGGGGGGATTCGGTGAGCAGTTCTTC; CDR3aa: CASSQVGGGGFGEQFF
abundance: .; d_gene: TRBD2; v_gene: TRBV6-5; j_gene: TRBJ2-3; CDR3nt: TGTGCCAGCAGGGTCGGGACTAGCCCCACAGATACGCAGTATTTT; CDR3aa: CASRVGTSPTDTQYF
abundance: .; d_gene: .; v_gene: TRBV7-8; j_gene: TRBJ2-7; CDR3nt: TGTGCCAGCAGCGCTATGACGGGTTACTACGAGCAGTACTTC; CDR3aa: CASSAMTGYYEQYF
abundance: .; d_gene: .; v_gene: TRBV7-9; j_gene: TRBJ2-3; CDR3nt: TGTGCCAGCAGCGACACAGGGACCGGGTTTTTTGGGCAGTATTTT; CDR3aa: CASSDTGTGFFGQYF
abundance: .; d_gene: TRBD1; v_gene: TRBV4-3; j_gene: TRBJ1-1; CDR3nt: TGCGCCAGCAGCCAAGAGGGGACAGGGAGCACTGAAGCTTTCTTT; CDR3aa: CASSQEGTGSTEAFF
abundance: .; d_gene: TRBD1; v_gene: TRBV5-6; j_gene: TRBJ1-2; CDR3nt: TGTGCCAGCAGCTTGCCCGGCAACAGGGGGAACTATGGCTACACCTTC; CDR3aa: CASSLPGNRGNYGYTF
abundance: .; d_gene: .; v_gene: TRBV2; j_gene: TRBJ2-3; CDR3nt: TGTGCCAGCACCACCTACATCGGGGATACGCAGTATTTT; CDR3aa: CASTTYIGDTQYF
abundance: .; d_gene: .; v_gene: TRBV10-2; j_gene: TRBJ1-2; CDR3nt: TGCGCCAGCAGTGAGGTCGGGGGTGGCTACACCTTC; CDR3aa: CASSEVGGGYTF
abundance: .; d_gene: .; v_gene: TRBV13; j_gene: TRBJ2-2; CDR3nt: TGTGCCAGCAGCTTAGGCCGCAGCGGGGAGCTGTTTTTT; CDR3aa: CASSLGRSGELFF
abundance: .; d_gene: TRBD1; v_gene: TRBV3-1/TRBV3-2; j_gene: TRBJ1-1; CDR3nt: TGTGCCAGCAGCCCTGAACAGGGGGCATGGGCTTTCTTT; CDR3aa: CASSPEQGAWAFF
abundance: .; d_gene: .; v_gene: TRBV10-1; j_gene: TRBJ2-7; CDR3nt: TGCGCCAGCAGTGATGGAGCGGGCCACCTTGGGCAGTACTTC; CDR3aa: CASSDGAGHLGQYF
abundance: .; d_gene: TRBD1; v_gene: TRBV30; j_gene: TRBJ2-7; CDR3nt: TGTGCCTGGAGTGCCACAGGGGACGAGCAGTACTTC; CDR3aa: CAWSATGDEQYF
abundance: .; d_gene: .; v_gene: TRBV21-1; j_gene: TRBJ1-2; CDR3nt: TGTGCCAGCAGCAAACCGATGGGACAGAACTATGGCTACACCTTC; CDR3aa: CASSKPMGQNYGYTF
abundance: .; d_gene: TRBD1; v_gene: TRBV4-2; j_gene: TRBJ2-5; CDR3nt: TGTGCCAGCAGCCATGTAGAGGGTCCCGGGACAGGTAAAGAGACCCAGTACTTC; CDR3aa: CASSHVEGPGTGKETQYF
abundance: .; d_gene: .; v_gene: TRBV3-1/TRBV3-2; j_gene: TRBJ2-1; CDR3nt: TGTGCCAGCAGCCAAGCGTCTAGCAATGAGCAGTTCTTC; CDR3aa: CASSQASSNEQFF
abundance: .; d_gene: .; v_gene: TRBV18; j_gene: TRBJ2-5; CDR3nt: TGTGCCAGCTCACCACCCCGAGGGGGGGCTCGCCAAGAGACCCAGTACTTC; CDR3aa: CASSPPRGGARQETQYF
abundance: .; d_gene: .; v_gene: TRBV18; j_gene: TRBJ1-1; CDR3nt: TGTGCCAGCTCACGGATAGACAGCACCGAAGCTTTCTTT; CDR3aa: CASSRIDSTEAFF
abundance: .; d_gene: .; v_gene: TRBV12-3/TRBV12-4; j_gene: TRBJ1-4; CDR3nt: TGTGCCAGCAGTTTAGTAGCCTCTGAAAAACTGTTTTTT; CDR3aa: CASSLVASEKLFF
abundance: .; d_gene: TRBD2; v_gene: TRBV6-2/TRBV6-3; j_gene: TRBJ2-5; CDR3nt: TGTGCCAGCAGTTACGAGTGGACTAGACAAGAGACCCAGTACTTC; CDR3aa: CASSYEWTRQETQYF
abundance: .; d_gene: .; v_gene: TRBV12-3/TRBV12-4; j_gene: TRBJ2-7; CDR3nt: TGTGCCAGCAGTTACGGGACTGTTTACGAGCAGTACTTC; CDR3aa: CASSYGTVYEQYF
abundance: few; d_gene: TRBD2; v_gene: TRBV2; j_gene: TRBJ2-7; CDR3nt: TGTGCCAGCATGTCCGTAGCGGGGGGACCCTACGAGCAGTACTTC; CDR3aa: CASMSVAGGPYEQYF
abundance: .; d_gene: .; v_gene: TRBV7-2; j_gene: TRBJ1-2; CDR3nt: TGTGCCAGCAGCAGGAACAGGGATGACTATGGCTACACCTTC; CDR3aa: CASSRNRDDYGYTF
abundance: .; d_gene: TRBD1; v_gene: TRBV5-1; j_gene: TRBJ2-1; CDR3nt: TGCGCCAGCAGCCCCGGGACAGGGATTGATGAGCAGTTCTTC; CDR3aa: CASSPGTGIDEQFF
abundance: .; d_gene: TRBD1; v_gene: TRBV7-2; j_gene: TRBJ1-1; CDR3nt: TGTGCCAGCAGCCCAGCGACAGGGATGGGACCTGAAGCTTTCTTT; CDR3aa: CASSPATGMGPEAFF
abundance: .; d_gene: .; v_gene: TRBV30; j_gene: TRBJ1-1; CDR3nt: TGTGCCTGGAGTGTTGGGTTCGGGAGGACTGAAGCTTTCTTT; CDR3aa: CAWSVGFGRTEAFF
abundance: .; d_gene: TRBD1; v_gene: TRBV6-6; j_gene: TRBJ1-1; CDR3nt: TGTGCCAGCAGTTACCCGTCGGACAGGACCGCAACTGAAGCTTTCTTT; CDR3aa: CASSYPSDRTATEAFF
abundance: .; d_gene: TRBD1; v_gene: TRBV6-2/TRBV6-3; j_gene: TRBJ1-2; CDR3nt: TGTGCCAGCAGTTCCGTCTTGGGACAGGCTTATGGCTACACCTTC; CDR3aa: CASSSVLGQAYGYTF
abundance: .; d_gene: TRBD1; v_gene: TRBV11-3; j_gene: TRBJ2-3; CDR3nt: TGTGCCAGCAGCTTGATCTCAGGGACAGGTGCAGATACGCAGTATTTT; CDR3aa: CASSLISGTGADTQYF
abundance: .; d_gene: .; v_gene: TRBV9; j_gene: TRBJ1-3; CDR3nt: TGTGCCAGCAGCGGAGGGCTCTACGGAAACACCATATATTTT; CDR3aa: CASSGGLYGNTIYF
abundance: .; d_gene: .; v_gene: TRBV6-5; j_gene: TRBJ1-5; CDR3nt: TGTGCCAGTGGGAGAAGTAGCAATCAGCCCCAGCATTTT; CDR3aa: CASGRSSNQPQHF
abundance: .; d_gene: TRBD1; v_gene: TRBV12-3/TRBV12-4; j_gene: TRBJ1-2; CDR3nt: TGTGCCAGCAGTCGGGACAGGGAGGGCTACACCTTC; CDR3aa: CASSRDREGYTF
abundance: .; d_gene: TRBD1; v_gene: TRBV5-1; j_gene: TRBJ1-2; CDR3nt: TGCGCCAGCAGCTGGGACAGGGACCCGGATGGCTACACCTTC; CDR3aa: CASSWDRDPDGYTF
abundance: .; d_gene: .; v_gene: TRBV18; j_gene: TRBJ1-1; CDR3nt: TGTGCCAGCTCACCATCCGGGGGATTAGTCATGAACACTGAAGCTTTCTTT; CDR3aa: CASSPSGGLVMNTEAFF
abundance: .; d_gene: TRBD1; v_gene: TRBV7-9; j_gene: TRBJ1-2; CDR3nt: TGTGCCAGCAGCCCGGGACAGATTAACTATGGCTACACCTTC; CDR3aa: CASSPGQINYGYTF
abundance: .; d_gene: TRBD1; v_gene: TRBV5-5; j_gene: TRBJ1-2; CDR3nt: TGTGCCAGCAGCTTGGTCACGGGACAGGGGGCAGCTGGCTACACCTTC; CDR3aa: CASSLVTGQGAAGYTF
abundance: .; d_gene: TRBD1; v_gene: TRBV2; j_gene: TRBJ1-1; CDR3nt: TGTGCCAGCAGCGAAACGACAGGGGTCGGCACTGAAGCTTTCTTT; CDR3aa: CASSETTGVGTEAFF
abundance: .; d_gene: TRBD2; v_gene: TRBV5-5; j_gene: TRBJ2-5; CDR3nt: TGTGCCAGCAGCTTGGAACTAGCGGTTGAGACCCAGTACTTC; CDR3aa: CASSLELAVETQYF
abundance: .; d_gene: TRBD1; v_gene: TRBV6-5; j_gene: TRBJ1-1; CDR3nt: TGTGCCAGCAGTTACTCGTGGACAGGGCATTTCACTGAAGCTTTCTTT; CDR3aa: CASSYSWTGHFTEAFF
abundance: .; d_gene: .; v_gene: TRBV18; j_gene: TRBJ1-4; CDR3nt: TGTGCCAGCTCCCAAACAGATGCAACTAATGAAAAACTGTTTTTT; CDR3aa: CASSQTDATNEKLFF
abundance: few; d_gene: .; v_gene: TRBV7-2; j_gene: TRBJ1-2; CDR3nt: TGTGCCAGCAGCTTAGCTGCCGGCTATGGCTACACCTTC; CDR3aa: CASSLAAGYGYTF
abundance: .; d_gene: .; v_gene: TRBV11-3; j_gene: TRBJ2-1; CDR3nt: TGTGCCAGCAGCTTAGTTGGTGGGGGCAGCTCCTACAATGAGCAGTTCTTC; CDR3aa: CASSLVGGGSSYNEQFF
abundance: .; d_gene: .; v_gene: TRBV10-3; j_gene: TRBJ2-1; CDR3nt: TGTGCCATCAGTGATCCGGACACGTCCTTCTACAATGAGCAGTTCTTC; CDR3aa: CAISDPDTSFYNEQFF